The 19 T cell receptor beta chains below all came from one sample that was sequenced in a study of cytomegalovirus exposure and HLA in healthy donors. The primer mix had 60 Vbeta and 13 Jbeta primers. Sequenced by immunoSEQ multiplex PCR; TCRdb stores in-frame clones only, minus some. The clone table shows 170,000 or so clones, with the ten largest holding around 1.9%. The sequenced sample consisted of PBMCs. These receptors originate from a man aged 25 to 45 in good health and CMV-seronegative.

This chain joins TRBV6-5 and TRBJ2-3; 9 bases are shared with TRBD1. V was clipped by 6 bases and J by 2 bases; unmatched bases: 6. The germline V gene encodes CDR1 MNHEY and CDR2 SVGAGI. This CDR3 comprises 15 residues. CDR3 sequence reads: CASRDWTGATDTQYF. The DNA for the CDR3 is TGTGCCAGCAGGGACTGGACAGGGGCCACAGATACGCAGTATTTT.

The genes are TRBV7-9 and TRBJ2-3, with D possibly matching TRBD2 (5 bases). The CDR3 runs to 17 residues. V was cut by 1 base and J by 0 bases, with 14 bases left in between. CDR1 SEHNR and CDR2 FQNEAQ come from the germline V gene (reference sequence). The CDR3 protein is CASSLDGRGRSTDTQYF. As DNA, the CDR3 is TGTGCCAGCAGCTTAGACGGCCGAGGGCGAAGCACAGATACGCAGTATTTT.

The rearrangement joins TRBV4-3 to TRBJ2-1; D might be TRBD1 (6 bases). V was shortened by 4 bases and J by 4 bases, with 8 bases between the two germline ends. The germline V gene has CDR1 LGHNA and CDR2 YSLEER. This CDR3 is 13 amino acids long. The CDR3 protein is CASSRTDYNEQFF. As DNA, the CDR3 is TGCGCCAGCAGCCGGACAGATTACAATGAGCAGTTCTTC.

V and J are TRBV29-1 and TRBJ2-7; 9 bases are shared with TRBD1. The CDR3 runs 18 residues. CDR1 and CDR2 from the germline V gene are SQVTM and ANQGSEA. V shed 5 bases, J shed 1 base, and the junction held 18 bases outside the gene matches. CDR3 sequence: CSVIPQLPVGTGSYEQYF. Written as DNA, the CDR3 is TGCAGCGTTATTCCCCAATTACCTGTCGGGACAGGGTCCTACGAGCAGTACTTC.

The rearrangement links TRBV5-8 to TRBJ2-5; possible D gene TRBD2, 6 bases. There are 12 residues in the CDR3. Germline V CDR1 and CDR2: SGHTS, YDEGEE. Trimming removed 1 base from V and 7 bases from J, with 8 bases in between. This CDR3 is CASSLLGGTQYF. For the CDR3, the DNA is TGTGCCAGCAGCTTGCTGGGGGGGACCCAGTACTTC.

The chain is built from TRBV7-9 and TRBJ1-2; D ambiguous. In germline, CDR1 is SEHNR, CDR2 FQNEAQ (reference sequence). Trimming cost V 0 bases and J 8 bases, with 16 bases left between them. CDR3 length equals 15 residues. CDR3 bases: TGTGCCAGCAGCTTAGCCGGGGAGGTGTTCGGCGGCTACACCTTC. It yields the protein CASSLAGEVFGGYTF. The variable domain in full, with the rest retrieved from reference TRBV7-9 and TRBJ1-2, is DTGVSQNPRHKITKRGQNVTFRCDPISEHNRLYWYRQTLGQGPEFLTYFQNEAQLEKSRLLSDRFSAERPKGSFSTLEIQRTEQGDSAMYLCASSLAGEVFGGYTFGSGTRLTVV.

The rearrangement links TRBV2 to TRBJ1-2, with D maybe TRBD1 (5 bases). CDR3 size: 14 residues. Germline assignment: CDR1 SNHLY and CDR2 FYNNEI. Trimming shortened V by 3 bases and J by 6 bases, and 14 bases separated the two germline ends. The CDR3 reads CASSEPGGRDGYTF. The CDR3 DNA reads TGTGCCAGCAGTGAGCCCGGGGGACGGGATGGCTACACCTTC.

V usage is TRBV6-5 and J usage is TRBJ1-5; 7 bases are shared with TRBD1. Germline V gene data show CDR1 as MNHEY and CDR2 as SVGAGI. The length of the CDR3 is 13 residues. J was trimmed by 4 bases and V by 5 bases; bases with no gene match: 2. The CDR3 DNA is TGTGCCAGCAGTCACAGGGGAAATCAGCCCCAGCATTTT. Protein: CASSHRGNQPQHF.

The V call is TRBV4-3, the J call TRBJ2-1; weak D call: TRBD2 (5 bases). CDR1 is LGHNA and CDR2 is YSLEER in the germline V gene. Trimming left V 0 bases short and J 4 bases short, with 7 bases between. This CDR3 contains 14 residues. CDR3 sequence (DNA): TGCGCCAGCAGCCAAGAGCGGAGGTACAATGAGCAGTTCTTC. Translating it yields CASSQERRYNEQFF.

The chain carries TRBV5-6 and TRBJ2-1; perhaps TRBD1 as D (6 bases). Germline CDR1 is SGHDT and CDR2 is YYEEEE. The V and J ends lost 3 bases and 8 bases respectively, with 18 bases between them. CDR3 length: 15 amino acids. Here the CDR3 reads CASSSLVKGGDEQFF. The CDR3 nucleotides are TGTGCCAGCAGCTCGTTGGTTAAAGGGGGAGATGAGCAGTTCTTC.

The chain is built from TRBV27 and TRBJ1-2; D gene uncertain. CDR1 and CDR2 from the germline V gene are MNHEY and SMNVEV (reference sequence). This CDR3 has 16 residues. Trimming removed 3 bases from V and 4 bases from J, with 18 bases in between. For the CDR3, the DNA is TGTGCCAGCAGTTTCTTAGTTTCCGCGAGTCTCTATGGCTACACCTTC. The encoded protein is CASSFLVSASLYGYTF.

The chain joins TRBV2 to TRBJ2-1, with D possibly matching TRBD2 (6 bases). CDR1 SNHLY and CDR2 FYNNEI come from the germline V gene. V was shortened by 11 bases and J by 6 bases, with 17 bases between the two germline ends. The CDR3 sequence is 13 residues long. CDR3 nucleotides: TGTGCCGTTCCGGGACTCAAACTCAATGAGCAGTTCTTC. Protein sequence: CAVPGLKLNEQFF.

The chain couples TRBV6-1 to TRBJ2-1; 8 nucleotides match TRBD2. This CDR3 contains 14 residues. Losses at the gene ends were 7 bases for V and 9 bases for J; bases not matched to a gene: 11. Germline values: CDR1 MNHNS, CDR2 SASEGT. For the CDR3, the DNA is TGTGCCAGCACGCGAGCGGGAGATTTCGGTGAGCAGTTCTTC. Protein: CASTRAGDFGEQFF.

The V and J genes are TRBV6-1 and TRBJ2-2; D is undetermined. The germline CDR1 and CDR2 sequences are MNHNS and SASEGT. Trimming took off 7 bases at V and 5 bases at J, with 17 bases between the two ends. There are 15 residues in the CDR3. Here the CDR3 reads CASTLSPRRTGELFF. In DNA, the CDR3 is TGTGCCAGCACCCTTTCCCCTAGACGGACCGGGGAGCTGTTTTTT.

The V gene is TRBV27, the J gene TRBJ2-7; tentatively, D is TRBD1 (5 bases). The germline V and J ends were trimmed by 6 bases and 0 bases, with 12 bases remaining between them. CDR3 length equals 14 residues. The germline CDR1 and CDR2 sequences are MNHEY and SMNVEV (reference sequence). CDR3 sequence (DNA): TGTGCCAGCAGACAACAGGAAAGCTCCTACGAGCAGTACTTC. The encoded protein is CASRQQESSYEQYF.

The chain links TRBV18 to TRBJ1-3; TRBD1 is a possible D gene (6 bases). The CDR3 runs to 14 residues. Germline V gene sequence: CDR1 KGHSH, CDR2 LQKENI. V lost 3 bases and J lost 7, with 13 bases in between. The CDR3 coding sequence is TGTGCCAGCTCACCGTCGGGGGGGCGGAACACCATATATTTT. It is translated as CASSPSGGRNTIYF.

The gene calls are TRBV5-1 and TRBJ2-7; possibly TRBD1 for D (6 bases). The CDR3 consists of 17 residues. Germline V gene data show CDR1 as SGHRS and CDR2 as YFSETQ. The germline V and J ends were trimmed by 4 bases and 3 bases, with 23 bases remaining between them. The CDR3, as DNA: TGCGCCAGCAGCCGGGTTCCTGGTGAGGACAGACTCTACGAGCAGTACTTC. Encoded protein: CASSRVPGEDRLYEQYF.

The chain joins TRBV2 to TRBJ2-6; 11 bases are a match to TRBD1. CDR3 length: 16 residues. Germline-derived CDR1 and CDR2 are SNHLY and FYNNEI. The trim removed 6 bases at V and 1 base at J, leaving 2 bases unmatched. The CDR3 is CASRGTGGSGANVLTF. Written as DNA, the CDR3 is TGTGCCAGCAGGGGGACAGGGGGATCTGGGGCCAACGTCCTGACTTTC.

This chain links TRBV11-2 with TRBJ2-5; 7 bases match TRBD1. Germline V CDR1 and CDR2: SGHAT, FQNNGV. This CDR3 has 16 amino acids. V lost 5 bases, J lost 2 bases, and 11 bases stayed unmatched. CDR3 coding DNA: TGTGCCAGCAGCGCCTCGTTGACAGGGCGTCAAGAGACCCAGTACTTC. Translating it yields CASSASLTGRQETQYF.